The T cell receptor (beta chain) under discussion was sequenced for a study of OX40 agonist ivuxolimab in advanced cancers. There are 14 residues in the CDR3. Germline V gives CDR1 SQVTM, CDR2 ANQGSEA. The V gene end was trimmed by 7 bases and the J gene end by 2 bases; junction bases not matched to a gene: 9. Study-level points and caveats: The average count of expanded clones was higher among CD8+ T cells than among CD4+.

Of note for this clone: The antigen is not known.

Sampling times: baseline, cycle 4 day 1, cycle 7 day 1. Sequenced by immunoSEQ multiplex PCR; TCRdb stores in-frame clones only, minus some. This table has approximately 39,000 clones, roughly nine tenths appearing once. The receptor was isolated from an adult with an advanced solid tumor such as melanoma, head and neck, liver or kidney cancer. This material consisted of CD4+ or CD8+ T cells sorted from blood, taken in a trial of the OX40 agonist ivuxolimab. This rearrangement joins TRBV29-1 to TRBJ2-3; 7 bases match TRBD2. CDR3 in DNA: TGCAGCGCCCCAACGGGGGGAGACACAGATACGCAGTATTTT. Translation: CSAPTGGDTDTQYF.